The clone carrying this T cell receptor beta chain was seen at least ten times. The target antigen is unknown. Arm-PCR of CDR3 regions and iRepertoire HTBI primers were the basis on which TCR beta libraries were built. TCRdb processed the multiplex PCR reads anew with MiXCR; each CDR3 protein has one entry. There are some 320,000 distinct CDR3 sequences in the sample; 15% to 20% occur only once, and about 39% lies in the top ten. The CDR3 totals 19 residues. V lost 0 bases, J lost 3 bases, and 13 bases stayed unmatched. Germline V lookup: CDR1 LNHNV, CDR2 YYDKDF (reference sequence). The data derive from a study of regulatory T cells in long-lasting Graves disease. The overall study: Recently diagnosed Graves' patients had received antithyroid drugs for under 3 months.

Time point reported: newly diagnosed GD, antithyroid drugs for less than 3 months. The authors made the TCR library using RNA they extracted from PBMCs. As a group, patients came from one endocrinology department in Xi'an, China. EDTA tubes received about 10 milliliters of collected peripheral blood. Study results and limitations: Persistent Graves' patients showed less TCR diversity than newly diagnosed ones.

The origin of this receptor is a female donor with Graves disease. This rearrangement joins TRBV15 to TRBJ2-1; 8 bases fit TRBD2. The sample was peripheral blood mononuclear cells (PBMCs), taken at new diagnosis, from a patient treated with antithyroid drugs. Here the CDR3 reads CATSRDYYQTSGSYNEQFF. The CDR3 bases are TGTGCCACCAGCAGAGACTACTACCAGACGAGCGGGAGCTACAATGAGCAGTTCTTC. The full variable domain, with the rest looked up from reference TRBV15 and TRBJ2-1, is DAMVIQNPRYQVTQFGKPVTLSCSQTLNHNVMYWYQQKSSQAPKLLFHYYDKDFNNEADTPDNFQSRRPNTSFCFLDIRSPGLGDTAMYLCATSRDYYQTSGSYNEQFFGPGTRLTVL.